This TCR beta chain was recorded in a study of CD8+ T cells in alopecia areata. Points from the study as a whole: An increase in clonality over normal scalp was evident in lesional scalp, especially alopecia totalis/universalis.

RNA, once extracted, was reverse transcribed into cDNA for use as the sequencing template. Sequencing was performed with immunoSEQ multiplex PCR; in TCRdb, only in-frame clones are kept and a portion is missing. Of about 100,000 clones detected, 50% to 60% appear once; the ten largest clones hold 16%. As for this clone: Antigen: not known.

Described treatment: oral pan-JAK inhibitor, 5-10 mg twice daily. Sequencing used CD8+ T cells sorted from blood, obtained at roughly week 58, from a patient treated with tofacitinib. The sequence was obtained from a human donor with alopecia areata.

In nucleotides, the CDR3 is TGTGCCAGCAGCCAACGTGGTCACAATGAGCAGTTCTTC. Translating gives CASSQRGHNEQFF. V usage is TRBV4-2 and J usage is TRBJ2-1; D is undetermined. The CDR3 covers 13 residues. Trimming took 2 bases from V and 5 from J, leaving 7 bases between them. The germline gives CDR1 LGHNA, CDR2 YNFKEQ.